The 26 T cell receptor beta chains listed next were all sequenced from one sample in a study of blood T cells in healthy people across ages. It was with a sample-barcoded 5' primer and a J-beta primer mix that a second PCR of roughly 6 to 12 cycles was run. TCRdb independently ran MiXCR on the 5' RACE reads; one entry per CDR3 protein. This table holds about 1,500,000 distinct CDR3 sequences, roughly 28% found once. The sequenced sample was blood. The receptor set was obtained from a woman in her thirties in good health.

V is TRBV7-2 and J is TRBJ1-5; D is unresolved. The CDR3 is made up of 13 amino acids. Germline assignment: CDR1 SGHTA and CDR2 FQGNSA. V was clipped by 1 base and J by 6 bases, with 7 bases between them. CDR3 region: CASSLGRVQPQHF. The CDR3 nucleotides read TGTGCCAGCAGCTTAGGAAGAGTTCAGCCCCAGCATTTT. The whole variable domain, remainder taken from reference TRBV7-2 and TRBJ1-5, is GAGVSQSPSNKVTEKGKDVELRCDPISGHTALYWYRQSLGQGLEFLIYFQGNSAPDKSGLPSDRFSAERTGGSVSTLTIQRTQQEDSAVYLCASSLGRVQPQHFGDGTRLSIL.

The chain is built from TRBV12-5 and TRBJ2-1, with TRBD2 identical over 10 bases. Germline V gene data show CDR1 as LGHNT and CDR2 as FRNRAP. The junction had 12 bases not matched to a gene; V was cut back by 1 base and J by 0 bases. CDR3 length equals 20 residues. The chain's CDR3 is CASGLGLGAGGVSSYNEQFF. DNA of the CDR3: TGTGCTAGTGGTTTGGGACTGGGAGCGGGAGGGGTTAGCTCCTACAATGAGCAGTTCTTC.

This clonotype was detected a few times. CDR3 region: CASSTSGRENGELFF. The CDR3, as DNA: TGTGCCAGCTCTACTAGCGGGAGGGAGAACGGGGAGCTGTTTTTT. This sequence joins TRBV7-9 and TRBJ2-2; 13 bases are shared with TRBD2. The V gene end was trimmed by 8 bases and the J gene end by 7 bases; junction bases not matched to a gene: 7. Per germline, CDR1 SEHNR and CDR2 FQNEAQ (reference sequence). The CDR3 covers 15 residues.

This chain joins TRBV20-1 and TRBJ2-3; unclear D gene. V lost 1 base, J lost 4 bases, and 9 bases lay in between. This CDR3 comprises 13 residues. The germline CDR1 and CDR2 sequences are DFQATT and SNEGSKA (reference sequence). CDR3: CSARAAKSDTQYF. CDR3 DNA: TGCAGTGCTAGAGCTGCCAAATCAGATACGCAGTATTTT.

The V and J genes are TRBV6-6 and TRBJ2-5; TRBD1 matches at 8 bases. This CDR3 is 15 amino acids long. The junction had 15 bases not matched to a gene; V was cut back by 6 bases and J by 9 bases. CDR1 and CDR2 (germline): MNHNY, SVGAGI (reference sequence). The chain's CDR3 is CASRGATGDSQPQYF. Written as DNA, the CDR3 is TGTGCCAGCAGAGGGGCGACAGGGGATAGTCAGCCCCAGTACTTC.

The chain recombines TRBV9 with TRBJ1-2; TRBD1 is a possible D gene (5 bases). CDR3 size: 14 residues. V was clipped by 3 bases and J by 5 bases, with 14 bases between them. Per the germline V gene, CDR1 is SGDLS and CDR2 is YYNGEE. The CDR3 here is CASSAATGPYGYTF. The CDR3 DNA sequence: TGTGCCAGCAGCGCCGCCACAGGACCTTATGGCTACACCTTC.

V usage is TRBV9 and J usage is TRBJ2-3, with TRBD2 identical over 9 bases. In germline, CDR1 is SGDLS, CDR2 YYNGEE. The CDR3 extends over 16 amino acids. The ends lost 1 base at V and 2 bases at J; junction bases unmatched: 5. The CDR3: CASSVSSGGLTDTQYF. DNA of the CDR3: TGTGCCAGCAGCGTAAGTAGCGGGGGCCTCACAGATACGCAGTATTTT.

The chain combines TRBV24-1 with TRBJ2-3; D not resolved. Germline V gene data show CDR1 as KGHDR and CDR2 as SFDVKD. The CDR3 runs to 15 residues. Trimming stripped 2 bases from V and 1 base from J, with 9 bases between. The CDR3: CATSDSRNRTDTQYF. The CDR3 DNA sequence: TGTGCCACCAGTGATTCCAGGAACCGCACAGATACGCAGTATTTT.

The V call is TRBV19, the J call TRBJ2-1; 9 bases are shared with TRBD2. The CDR3 is 15 residues long. The trim removed 2 bases at V and 7 bases at J, leaving 6 bases unmatched. CDR1 is LNHDA and CDR2 is SQIVND in the germline V gene (reference sequence). DNA of the CDR3: TGTGCCAGTAGTATAATGCGGGGGGGCGGTAATGAGCAGTTCTTC. Its protein product is CASSIMRGGGNEQFF.

This clonotype was detected a few times. The rearrangement joins TRBV12-3 or TRBV12-4 to TRBJ1-1; D gene ambiguous. The V end was cut by 8 bases, the J end by 6 bases, with 19 bases between. This CDR3 is built from 14 residues. The CDR3 DNA reads as TGTGCCAGCGTGCCTATGGGGTCTCGTCCTGAAGCTTTCTTT. The encoded protein is CASVPMGSRPEAFF.

This clonotype was observed many times. This chain joins TRBV10-3 and TRBJ2-5; D is uncertain. V was cut by 3 bases and J by 5 bases, with 10 bases left in between. This CDR3 is 13 amino acids long. Per germline, CDR1 ENHRY and CDR2 SYGVKD. The CDR3 is CAISEKLGETQYF. In DNA form, the CDR3 reads TGTGCCATCAGTGAAAAGTTAGGGGAGACCCAGTACTTC.

Regarding this clonotype: A much larger clone lies a single base off, so this may be a read error. The genes are TRBV28 and TRBJ2-1; 13 positions match TRBD2. Germline CDR1 reads MDHEN; CDR2 reads SYDVKM. This CDR3 is built from 15 residues. V trimming: 5 bases; J trimming: 6 bases; junction bases outside the gene matches: 4. The CDR3, as DNA: TGTGCCAGCAGTGCGACTAGCGGGGGGTCCAATGAGCAGTTCTTC. It codes for CASSATSGGSNEQFF. The full variable domain, its missing parts supplied by reference TRBV28 and TRBJ2-1, is DVKVTQSSRYLVKRTGEKVFLECVQDMDHENMFWYRQDPGLGLRLIYFSYDVKMKEKGDIPEGYSVSREKKERFSLILESASTNQTSMYLCASSATSGGSNEQFFGPGTRLTVL.

J is TRBJ1-2 and V is TRBV20-1; the match to TRBD1 covers 8 bases. CDR3 length: 15 amino acids. Trimming took 5 bases from V and 7 from J; bases not matched to a gene: 15. Germline CDR1 and CDR2: DFQATT and SNEGSKA (reference sequence). DNA for the CDR3: TGCAGTGCTGGAGCTTGGGACAGGAATTCTATTGGCTACACCTTC. It is translated as CSAGAWDRNSIGYTF.

This clonotype was found a few times. The gene calls are TRBV6-5 and TRBJ2-1; the match to TRBD2 covers 7 bases. The CDR3 consists of 14 residues. V gave up 4 bases and J gave up 5 bases; unmatched junction bases: 5. Germline assignment: CDR1 MNHEY and CDR2 SVGAGI. CDR3 nucleotide sequence: TGTGCCAGCAGTTGGATCGGGGGGAACAATGAGCAGTTCTTC. This sequence encodes CASSWIGGNNEQFF.

This chain joins TRBV20-1 and TRBJ2-4, with TRBD2 matching 9 bases. The trim removed 3 bases at V and 13 bases at J, leaving 19 bases unmatched. Germline CDR1 and CDR2: DFQATT and SNEGSKA (reference sequence). There are 16 residues in the CDR3. The CDR3 region is CSASLRGGGSCNEQYF. The CDR3 nucleotides are TGCAGTGCTAGTTTGCGGGGGGGTGGCTCCTGCAATGAGCAGTACTTC.

This clonotype was seen a handful of times. V and J are TRBV7-9 and TRBJ2-7, with D unresolved. CDR1 is SEHNR, CDR2 FQNEAQ, per germline (reference sequence). The ends were cut back, 5 bases at V and 0 bases at J, with 11 bases in the middle. The CDR3 sequence is 14 residues long. As DNA, the CDR3 is TGTGCCAGCAGCGGAGAGACCGACTCCTACGAGCAGTACTTC. As protein: CASSGETDSYEQYF.

This clonotype was observed at least ten times. This chain connects TRBV9 to TRBJ2-7, with unresolved D. V lost 0 bases to trimming and J lost 0 bases, with 10 bases between them. The CDR3 is made up of 15 amino acids. CDR1 is SGDLS and CDR2 is YYNGEE in the germline V gene. CDR3 nucleotide sequence: TGTGCCAGCAGCGTAGGCACTACGGTCTCCTACGAGCAGTACTTC. Its protein product is CASSVGTTVSYEQYF.

This clonotype was detected ten times or more. The chain recombines TRBV28 with TRBJ2-5, with D tentatively TRBD1 (5 bases). CDR1 and CDR2 from the germline V gene are MDHEN and SYDVKM. The CDR3 has 13 amino acids. Trimming removed 6 bases from V and 2 bases from J, with 10 bases in between. The CDR3 region is CASSQGGQETQYF. CDR3 in DNA: TGTGCCAGCAGCCAGGGTGGGCAAGAGACCCAGTACTTC.

This chain joins TRBV20-1 and TRBJ1-4; D is uncertain. The ends were cut back, 5 bases at V and 7 bases at J, with 17 bases in the middle. This CDR3 region has 14 residues. Looked up from germline, CDR1 is DFQATT and CDR2 is SNEGSKA (reference sequence). The CDR3 nucleotides read TGCAGTGCTGGACCCTGGAACGGGGTTGAAAAACTGTTTTTT. Translated, it gives CSAGPWNGVEKLFF.

A remark on this clonotype: This may come from a read error, since a much larger clone is one base off. The chain uses TRBV4-2 and TRBJ2-7; D remains ambiguous. Germline lookup yields CDR1 LGHNA and CDR2 YNFKEQ. V lost 3 bases and J lost 3, with 12 bases in between. This CDR3 spans 14 amino acids. In DNA form, the CDR3 reads TGTGCCAGCAGCCAGGTTAAGGGCCTCTACGAGCAGTACTTC. It specifies CASSQVKGLYEQYF.

The sample holds one count of this clonotype. The genes are TRBV7-2 and TRBJ2-1; tentatively, D is TRBD2 (5 bases). Germline lookup yields CDR1 SGHTA and CDR2 FQGNSA. The ends were cut back, 1 base at V and 2 bases at J, with 9 bases in the middle. This CDR3 comprises 15 residues. The CDR3 region has the DNA TGTGCCAGCAGCTTAGGGTCTAGCACCTACAATGAGCAGTTCTTC. It translates to CASSLGSSTYNEQFF.

In its sample, this clonotype was seen a few times. The J gene is TRBJ2-3, the V gene TRBV6-5; TRBD2 matches 10 bases. Germline loops: CDR1 MNHEY, CDR2 SVGAGI. The CDR3 totals 17 residues. V trimming: 0 bases; J trimming: 4 bases; junction bases outside the gene matches: 7. CDR3 sequence (DNA): TGTGCCAGCAGTTACTCTCCTAGCGGGGGAGAAGCAGATACGCAGTATTTT. Translation: CASSYSPSGGEADTQYF.

This clonotype has more than one count but fewer than ten. The chain employs TRBV18 and TRBJ2-1; TRBD1 or TRBD2 may be the D gene (5 bases each). Trimming took 0 bases from V and 5 from J, leaving 11 bases between them. In germline, CDR1 is KGHSH, CDR2 LQKENI. This CDR3 contains 15 residues. The CDR3 is CASSPPRGTNNEQFF. The CDR3 DNA is TGTGCCAGCTCACCACCCCGGGGCACAAACAATGAGCAGTTCTTC.

There are many counts of this clonotype. The rearrangement joins TRBV4-3 to TRBJ2-1; possible D gene TRBD2, 6 bases. This CDR3 is 16 amino acids long. Per germline, CDR1 LGHNA and CDR2 YSLEER. Trimming left V 4 bases short and J 4 bases short, with 17 bases between. The CDR3 DNA follows: TGCGCCAGCAGCCGCTCCCGGGACTCCCTTTACAATGAGCAGTTCTTC. It specifies CASSRSRDSLYNEQFF.

As for this clonotype: One end of the junction fails to match germline, which may point to a read error. This chain links TRBV27 with TRBJ2-7, with 10 bases identical to TRBD2. CDR1 and CDR2 (germline): MNHEY, SMNVEV (reference sequence). The CDR3 totals 15 residues. For the CDR3, the DNA is TGTGCCAGCAGTCCGCTAGCGGGGGCTTCCTACGAGCAGTGCTTC. Protein: CASSPLAGASYEQCF.

CDR3 residues: CASSPWGLSGNTIYF. For the CDR3, the DNA is TGCGCCAGCAGCCCTTGGGGCCTCTCTGGAAACACCATATATTTT. The rearrangement links TRBV4-1 to TRBJ1-3; possibly TRBD1 for D (5 bases). Trimming removed 4 bases from V and 0 bases from J, with 10 bases in between. The CDR3 is made up of 15 amino acids. CDR1 and CDR2 from the germline V gene are MGHRA and YSYEKL.